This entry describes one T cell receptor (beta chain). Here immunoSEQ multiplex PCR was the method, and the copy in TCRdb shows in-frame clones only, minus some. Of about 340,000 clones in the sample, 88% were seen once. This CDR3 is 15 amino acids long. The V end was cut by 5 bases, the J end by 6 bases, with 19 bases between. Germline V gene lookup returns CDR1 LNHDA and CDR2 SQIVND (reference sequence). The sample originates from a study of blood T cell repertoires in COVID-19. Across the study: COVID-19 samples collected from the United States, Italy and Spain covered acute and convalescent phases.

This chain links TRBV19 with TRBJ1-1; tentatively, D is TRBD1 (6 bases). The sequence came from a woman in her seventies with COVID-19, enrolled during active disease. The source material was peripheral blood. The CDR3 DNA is TGTGCCAGTAGTCCCTCGGCAGGGGTCTATGCTGAAGCTTTCTTT. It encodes CASSPSAGVYAEAFF.